This T cell receptor beta chain was identified during a study of CD8+CD57+ T cells in acquired aplastic anemia. Study in general: Roughly 3.2 ug was the average amount of DNA from sorted CD4+ and CD8+ cells.

The study profiled TCR beta VDJ and CDR3 using genomic DNA as template. TCRdb reprocessed the reads with MiXCR, giving one entry per CDR3 protein. The sample has hundreds of thousands of distinct CDR3 sequences; about 70% are singletons. V shed 4 bases, J shed 8 bases, and the junction held 9 bases outside the gene matches. CDR3 length equals 15 residues. Comments on this clonotype: The antigen is unknown.

Regarding the study as a whole: Researchers report that twenty-nine CD8+ CDR3 sequences appeared in both patients and controls. CD8+ Simpson's diversity in patients was not significantly different from that in controls.

The sequencing input was sorted CD4+, CD8+, or CD8+CD57+ T cells (not recorded which) from PBMCs. This receptor was taken from a human donor in good health, serving as a control. The chain employs TRBV12-3 or TRBV12-4 and TRBJ1-2; 11 bases are a match to TRBD1. The CDR3 DNA reads TGTGCCAGCAGTTACTCTGGACAGGGGGCGAGCGGCTACACCTTC. This gives the protein CASSYSGQGASGYTF.